The 11 T cell receptor beta chains below were found in one sample sequenced in a study of Ad26.COV2.S vaccination and SARS-CoV-2 variants (dated by TCRdb to about 2021). What this sample's treatment or condition label stands for: roughly 18 received Ad26.COV2.S at low or high dose, single or two shots; about 5 received placebo; per-sample allocation not given. For vaccine and placebo recipients, repertoires were sequenced using samples collected on day 63 after the first injection. To prepare the library, the immunoSEQ multiplex PCR assay was applied. Here the immuneACCESS table is served through TCRdb, limited to in-frame sequences with V and J called. Missing clones are a known gap in these copies; in checked studies unresolved V genes cover under half, and the rest lacks a known reason. For this sample the table gives roughly 330,000 clones, of which about 90% were detected only once. Of the sample, around 5.5% falls within the top ten clones.

The sequenced sample was peripheral blood, obtained in a trial of Ad26.COV2.S vaccine versus placebo. These receptors were collected from a person between 18 and 59 years old who received the Ad26.COV2.S COVID-19 vaccine or a placebo.

J is TRBJ1-2 and V is TRBV4-1; possibly TRBD1 for D (5 bases). The germline CDR1 and CDR2 sequences are MGHRA and YSYEKL. With 1 base removed from V and 2 bases from J, the gap between germline ends came to 11 bases. This CDR3 has 15 amino acids. The chain's CDR3 is CASSQGQGINYGYTF. In DNA form, the CDR3 reads TGCGCCAGCAGCCAAGGCCAGGGAATAAACTATGGCTACACCTTC.

The chain links TRBV5-5 to TRBJ1-2; TRBD1 agrees at 10 bases. Germline V CDR1 and CDR2: SGHKS, YYEKEE (reference sequence). The V segment lost 3 bases and the J segment 4 bases; nucleotides outside the gene matches: 6. The CDR3 length is 15 residues. Written as DNA, the CDR3 is TGTGCCAGCAGCTCAGACAGGGGGCGACTCTATGGCTACACCTTC. Its protein product is CASSSDRGRLYGYTF.

This chain uses TRBV6-5 with TRBJ2-2, with D possibly matching TRBD1 (6 bases). Germline loops: CDR1 MNHEY, CDR2 SVGAGI. The CDR3 consists of 14 residues. Trimming removed 5 bases from V and 7 bases from J, with 14 bases in between. For the CDR3, the DNA is TGTGCCAGCAGTCCCCCCCAGGGGCTCGGGGAGCTGTTTTTT. Translation: CASSPPQGLGELFF.

The chain links TRBV9 to TRBJ2-3; 7 nucleotides align to TRBD1. The CDR3 runs 16 residues. Germline CDR1 is SGDLS and CDR2 is YYNGEE. V was pared by 3 bases and J by 0 bases, with 7 bases of the junction left unmatched. DNA for the CDR3: TGTGCCAGCAGCGCCCAGACAGGGATCAGCACAGATACGCAGTATTTT. This encodes CASSAQTGISTDTQYF.

This chain joins TRBV19 and TRBJ2-7; D is possibly TRBD2 (5 bases). Trimming pared 6 bases from V and 1 base from J, leaving 16 bases between. The V gene's germline CDR1 is LNHDA and CDR2 SQIVND (reference sequence). This CDR3 is 15 amino acids long. The CDR3 coding sequence is TGTGCCAGTAGCCCCCCTGGGAGTGTATCCTACGAGCAGTACTTC. Protein sequence: CASSPPGSVSYEQYF.

The gene calls are TRBV7-2 and TRBJ1-1; D is unresolved. V was clipped by 5 bases and J by 4 bases, with 17 bases between them. The CDR3 is 15 residues long. Per the germline V gene, CDR1 is SGHTA and CDR2 is FQGNSA. The CDR3 is CASSPMGGVGTEAFF. Written as DNA, the CDR3 is TGTGCCAGCAGCCCAATGGGTGGGGTGGGCACTGAAGCTTTCTTT.

This chain connects TRBV29-1 to TRBJ2-1; D remains unclear. V was trimmed by 3 bases and J by 0 bases, leaving 9 bases between them. Germline CDR1 reads SQVTM; CDR2 reads ANQGSEA. The CDR3 is 14 residues long. As DNA, the CDR3 is TGCAGCGTTGATCTCAGATTCTCCTACAATGAGCAGTTCTTC. Its translation: CSVDLRFSYNEQFF.

The table lists this clone with a few counts. The chain combines TRBV19 with TRBJ1-1, with unresolved D. Trimming left V 3 bases short and J 0 bases short, with 11 bases between. This CDR3 has 15 residues. CDR1 and CDR2 from the germline V gene are LNHDA and SQIVND (reference sequence). CDR3 sequence reads: CASSIPPPMNTEAFF. Here the CDR3 DNA reads TGTGCCAGTAGTATTCCCCCTCCTATGAACACTGAAGCTTTCTTT.

V is TRBV2 and J is TRBJ2-1; 7 bases align to TRBD1. CDR3 length: 14 residues. V lost 9 bases to trimming and J lost 1 base; unmatched junction nucleotides: 6. The germline V gene has CDR1 SNHLY and CDR2 FYNNEI. CDR3 protein: CARLTGESYNEQFF. The DNA of the CDR3 is TGTGCCAGATTAACAGGGGAGTCCTACAATGAGCAGTTCTTC. Together with reference TRBV2 and TRBJ2-1, the CDR3 gives the full variable domain: EPEVTQTPSHQVTQMGQEVILRCVPISNHLYFYWYRQILGQKVEFLVSFYNNEISEKSEIFDDQFSVERPDGSNFTLKIRSTKLEDSAMYFCARLTGESYNEQFFGPGTRLTVL.

This clone was counted a single time. The chain is built from TRBV27 and TRBJ2-6; 8 nucleotides align to TRBD1. The CDR3 totals 17 residues. J lost 1 base, V lost 5 bases, and 7 bases had no gene match. The V gene's germline CDR1 is MNHEY and CDR2 SMNVEV (reference sequence). CDR3 DNA sequence: TGTGCCAGCAGTGCGGACAGGGCCGAGTCTGGGGCCAACGTCCTGACTTTC. Encoded protein: CASSADRAESGANVLTF.

The chain recombines TRBV5-3 with TRBJ1-2; 9 bases are a match to TRBD1. TRBV5-3 is marked as an open reading frame, function uncertain. There are 17 residues in the CDR3. Trimming took 3 bases from V and 4 from J; bases not matched to a gene: 13. In nucleotides, the CDR3 is TGTGCCAGAAGCTCATCTCCGGGACAGGGAAGATCCTATGGCTACACCTTC. Amino acids: CARSSSPGQGRSYGYTF.